Listed below are T cell receptor beta chains from one sample, sequenced in a study of response to subunit inactivated influenza vaccine. One entry per CDR3 protein, called by TCRdb with MiXCR from the RT-PCR reads. Among hundreds of thousands of distinct CDR3 sequences, approximately 15% were seen once, and the ten largest hold 5.5% to 8%. The sample in question was PBMCs from blood, obtained roughly 15 days before vaccination. The receptors come from a man in his fifties who received an inactivated influenza vaccine. Both conserved end residues are part of each CDR3. D genes are given only for firm matches. Size is stated for part of the rows, as once, few or many counts, or as a class when the clone is expanded.

TRBD1 | TRBJ2-7 | 17 | many | TRBV29-1 | TGCAGCGTTGCCCTCTTAACCGGGACAGGGTTACACTACGAGCAGTACTTC | CSVALLTGTGLHYEQYF
TRBD1 | TRBJ2-4 | 14 | . | TRBV19 | TGTGCCAGTAGTATCGGGACAGGTTGGGGCATTCAGTACTTC | CASSIGTGWGIQYF
. | TRBJ2-5 | 13 | . | TRBV12-3/TRBV12-4 | TGTGCCAGCAGTTTCCTTTGGAGGGAGACCCAGTACTTC | CASSFLWRETQYF
. | TRBJ1-6 | 14 | few | TRBV4-1 | TGCGCCAGCAGCCAGAGCGGGGCGAATTCACCCCTCCACTTT | CASSQSGANSPLHF
TRBD1 | TRBJ2-7 | 15 | few | TRBV12-3/TRBV12-4 | TGTGCCAGCAGTTTAGGGGACAGGGGGCTGCACGAGCAGTACTTC | CASSLGDRGLHEQYF
TRBD1 | TRBJ1-5 | 11 | once | TRBV24-1 | TGTGCCACGGGACAGTCGTGGCCCCAGCATTTT | CATGQSWPQHF
. | TRBJ2-3 | 16 | . | TRBV6-2/TRBV6-3 | TGTGCCAGCAGTTACGGGGGAGCTCGTGAGGCAGATACGCAGTATTTT | CASSYGGAREADTQYF
TRBD1 | TRBJ1-2 | 16 | few | TRBV4-1 | TGCGCCAGCAGACAACTGACCAGGGGGCGAAGCTATGGCTACACCTTC | CASRQLTRGRSYGYTF
TRBD1 | TRBJ2-3 | 17 | few | TRBV4-3 | TGCGCCAGCAGCCCTGCAGGGACAGGGCTTTTCACAGATACGCAGTATTTT | CASSPAGTGLFTDTQYF
. | TRBJ2-7 | 13 | . | TRBV2 | TGTGCCAGCAGTGAAAGGGGTCGCCACGAGCAGTACTTC | CASSERGRHEQYF
. | TRBJ2-7 | 14 | . | TRBV11-2 | TGTGCCAGCAGCTTAGCCACGAATTCCTACGAGCAGTACTTC | CASSLATNSYEQYF
. | TRBJ2-7 | 15 | few | TRBV5-1 | TGCGCCAGCAGCTTGGAGGGCAGACGCTCCTACGAGCAGTACTTC | CASSLEGRRSYEQYF
. | TRBJ2-1 | 13 | many | TRBV5-1 | TGCGCCAGCAGCCCTCCCCAGGGGGGTGAGCAGTTCTTC | CASSPPQGGEQFF
. | TRBJ1-5 | 15 | . | TRBV7-9 | TGTGCCAGCAGCTTAGAGGAGGGTAGCAATCAGCCCCAGCATTTT | CASSLEEGSNQPQHF
. | TRBJ2-1 | 15 | few | TRBV9 | TGTGCCAGCAGCGTACGCGGGGACTCCTACAATGAGCAGTTCTTC | CASSVRGDSYNEQFF